A single sample is the source of the 15 T cell receptor beta chains below, sequenced in a study of blood T cell repertoires in COVID-19. Profiling relied on immunoSEQ multiplex PCR, and the TCRdb table lists in-frame clones only, not all of them. Among fewer than 100,000 clones listed, about 89% were seen once. Sequencing was performed on peripheral blood. Receptors originate from a human donor with acute or convalescent COVID-19. The donor label of this sample is uncertain.

The J gene is TRBJ2-2, the V gene TRBV4-2; D may be TRBD2 (6 bases). There are 16 residues in the CDR3. Germline CDR1 LGHNA, CDR2 YNFKEQ. V dropped 0 bases and J dropped 7 bases, with 15 bases sitting between them. The CDR3 DNA sequence: TGTGCCAGCAGCCAAGAAGGTGGAGGGCGCCACGGGGAGCTGTTTTTT. It yields the protein CASSQEGGGRHGELFF.

The genes are TRBV6-1 and TRBJ2-7; a weak D match, TRBD1 (6 bases). The CDR3 sequence is 12 residues long. The V end was cut by 6 bases, the J end by 6 bases, with 12 bases between. The germline V gene has CDR1 MNHNS and CDR2 SASEGT. The CDR3 coding sequence is TGTGCCAGCAGACGTCAGGGGTTCGAGCAGTACTTC. It specifies CASRRQGFEQYF.

The chain uses TRBV5-6 and TRBJ1-4; D remains unclear. The germline gives CDR1 SGHDT, CDR2 YYEEEE. Trimming removed 0 bases from V and 7 bases from J, with 7 bases in between. The length of the CDR3 is 13 residues. The CDR3 region has the DNA TGTGCCAGCAGCTTGGCCTCGGGTGAAAAACTGTTTTTT. The encoded protein is CASSLASGEKLFF.

The chain links TRBV6-2 or TRBV6-3 to TRBJ2-3; D uncertain. The CDR3 sequence is 16 residues long. The germline gives CDR1 MNHEY, CDR2 SVGEGT. V shed 5 bases and J shed 0 bases, with 15 bases lying between them. CDR3 coding DNA: TGTGCCAGCAGTGCCAACCAGGTCCTAAGCACAGATACGCAGTATTTT. This sequence encodes CASSANQVLSTDTQYF.

The chain uses TRBV4-2 and TRBJ1-5; D is unclear. V shed 4 bases and J shed 3 bases, with 16 bases lying between them. The V gene's germline CDR1 is LGHNA and CDR2 YNFKEQ. The CDR3 covers 16 residues. The CDR3 bases are TGTGCCAGCAGCCGGGAGGGTTTGGGGTCCAATCAGCCCCAGCATTTT. This sequence encodes CASSREGLGSNQPQHF.

The rearrangement uses TRBV7-9 and TRBJ1-1; D ambiguous. This CDR3 is 14 amino acids long. Germline CDR1 and CDR2: SEHNR and FQNEAQ (reference sequence). The V gene lost 8 bases and the J gene lost 10 bases, with 23 bases spanning the gap. In nucleotides, the CDR3 is TGTGCCAGCCGGAAAAATCACGGGGAGCCCCTAGCTTTCTTT. Translating it yields CASRKNHGEPLAFF.

The V gene is TRBV19, the J gene TRBJ1-4; TRBD1 might be the D (6 bases). The CDR3 spans 16 residues. V was shortened by 3 bases and J by 6 bases, with 17 bases between the two germline ends. CDR1 is LNHDA, CDR2 SQIVND, per germline (reference sequence). The CDR3 region is CASSMGSRGADEKLFF. The CDR3 DNA sequence: TGTGCCAGTAGTATGGGGTCCCGGGGGGCTGATGAAAAACTGTTTTTT.

The chain has TRBV5-1 and TRBJ2-2; TRBD1 aligns across 7 bases. Germline CDR1 SGHRS, CDR2 YFSETQ. With V trimmed by 4 bases and J by 4 bases, 7 bases remained unmatched. The CDR3 runs 15 residues. The CDR3 DNA follows: TGCGCCAGCAGCCCAGGGACAGTAGGCACCGGGGAGCTGTTTTTT. Its translation is CASSPGTVGTGELFF.

The CDR3 here is CASSLGDSPLEAFF. The CDR3 coding sequence is TGTGCCAGCAGCTTAGGGGACAGTCCCCTGGAGGCTTTCTTT. This chain links TRBV7-2 with TRBJ1-1; TRBD1 agrees at 7 bases. Trimming cost V 1 base and J 11 bases; bases outside gene matches: 10. CDR3 length: 14 amino acids. CDR1 and CDR2 from the germline V gene are SGHTA and FQGNSA. Filled out from reference TRBV7-2 and TRBJ1-1, the complete variable domain reads GAGVSQSPSNKVTEKGKDVELRCDPISGHTALYWYRQSLGQGLEFLIYFQGNSAPDKSGLPSDRFSAERTGGSVSTLTIQRTQQEDSAVYLCASSLGDSPLEAFFGQGTRLTVV.

V and J are TRBV5-4 and TRBJ1-3, with D possibly matching TRBD1 (5 bases). CDR3 size: 15 residues. Between the trimmed V and J ends, which lost 4 bases and 0 bases, there was a span of 11 bases. Germline values: CDR1 SGHNT, CDR2 YYREEE (reference sequence). The CDR3 reads CASSTETVSGNTIYF. DNA for the CDR3: TGTGCCAGCAGCACCGAGACAGTCTCTGGAAACACCATATATTTT. Full variable domain (rest looked up from reference TRBV5-4 and TRBJ1-3): ETGVTQSPTHLIKTRGQQVTLRCSSQSGHNTVSWYQQALGQGPQFIFQYYREEENGRGNFPPRFSGLQFPNYSSELNVNALELDDSALYLCASSTETVSGNTIYFGEGSWLTVV.

This clone appeared a single time. The V gene is TRBV19, the J gene TRBJ2-7, with TRBD1 matching over 10 bases. The CDR3 runs to 18 residues. Germline CDR1 reads LNHDA; CDR2 reads SQIVND (reference sequence). Trimming removed 3 bases from V and 2 bases from J; junction bases left unmatched: 13. The CDR3 nucleotides are TGTGCCAGTAGTATGGGGAACTCCGGGACAGGGGTCCCCTACGAGCAGTACTTC. It encodes CASSMGNSGTGVPYEQYF.

The chain couples TRBV30 to TRBJ2-3, with TRBD2 identical over 7 bases. This CDR3 region has 13 residues. Germline values: CDR1 GTSNPN, CDR2 SVGIG (reference sequence). V shed 3 bases and J 1 base; nucleotides not matched to a gene: 1. The DNA of the CDR3 is TGTGCCTGGAGACGGGGGGGCACAGATACGCAGTATTTT. Its translation is CAWRRGGTDTQYF.

The rearrangement links TRBV6-1 to TRBJ1-3, with 9 nucleotides matching TRBD1. The CDR3 loop spans 15 amino acids. CDR1 and CDR2 from the germline V gene are MNHNS and SASEGT. J gave up 0 bases and V 3 bases, and 0 bases lay outside the gene matches. CDR3 protein: CASSETGGSGNTIYF. DNA for the CDR3: TGTGCCAGCAGTGAGACAGGGGGCTCTGGAAACACCATATATTTT.

The rearrangement links TRBV7-2 to TRBJ1-1; D unresolved. Germline CDR1 reads SGHTA; CDR2 reads FQGNSA. The V end lost 7 bases, the J end lost 3 bases, and 12 bases lay between the germline ends. CDR3 size: 13 residues. DNA of the CDR3: TGTGCCAGCAACCTGGGCCCTTACACTGAAGCTTTCTTT. Amino acids: CASNLGPYTEAFF.

This chain uses TRBV30 with TRBJ1-1; D remains unclear. The length of the CDR3 is 14 residues. V shed 0 bases and J shed 0 bases, with 8 bases lying between them. CDR1 is GTSNPN and CDR2 is SVGIG in the germline V gene (reference sequence). The CDR3 nucleotides are TGTGCCTGGAGTGTAGGAAGCGTGAACACTGAAGCTTTCTTT. Its protein is CAWSVGSVNTEAFF.